Below are 27 T cell receptor beta chains sequenced from a single sample in a study of identical twins. In TCRdb, the 5' RACE reads were re-called with MiXCR into one record per CDR3 protein. The sample includes 420,000 or so distinct CDR3 sequences, approximately 18% of them seen just once. The sequencing sample was made of naive T cells sorted from blood. Every receptor here comes from a man over 45 in good health.

The chain couples TRBV27 to TRBJ2-1, with D hard to call. The CDR3 runs 13 residues. Germline CDR1 is MNHEY and CDR2 is SMNVEV (reference sequence). V was cut by 1 base and J by 6 bases, with 7 bases left in between. The CDR3 here is CASSLLRANEQFF. CDR3 coding DNA: TGTGCCAGCAGTTTATTACGTGCCAATGAGCAGTTCTTC.

The rearrangement uses TRBV25-1 and TRBJ1-2; weak D call: TRBD1 (6 bases). Germline V lookup: CDR1 MGHDK, CDR2 SYGVNS. CDR3 size: 13 residues. V gave up 0 bases and J gave up 7 bases, with 9 bases separating them. CDR3: CASSEYARGGYTF. In nucleotides, the CDR3 is TGTGCCAGCAGTGAATATGCCAGGGGTGGCTACACCTTC.

This clonotype was recorded a few times. This rearrangement joins TRBV20-1 to TRBJ2-3; D perhaps matches TRBD2 (5 bases). Trimming stripped 3 bases from V and 2 bases from J, with 18 bases between. There are 16 residues in the CDR3. Germline V gives CDR1 DFQATT, CDR2 SNEGSKA (reference sequence). The DNA of the CDR3 is TGCAGTGCTAGCGGACCCGGGGAAAAAGTCACAGATACGCAGTATTTT. This gives the protein CSASGPGEKVTDTQYF.

Only a few counts were recorded for this clonotype. The V gene is TRBV5-1, the J gene TRBJ2-5, with D maybe TRBD2 (7 bases). The CDR3 is 16 residues long. CDR1 and CDR2 from the germline V gene are SGHRS and YFSETQ. V shed 1 base and J shed 1 base, with 14 bases lying between them. CDR3 nucleotides: TGCGCCAGCAGCTTGTATTTCCGGGGGGCCCAAGAGACCCAGTACTTC. Encoded protein: CASSLYFRGAQETQYF.

This rearrangement joins TRBV6-2 or TRBV6-3 to TRBJ2-2; 11 bases agree with TRBD2. Germline CDR1 reads MNHEY; CDR2 reads SVGEGT. V lost 5 bases, J lost 5 bases, and 10 bases stayed unmatched. The CDR3 is made up of 17 amino acids. This CDR3 is CASSPGWGTSGTGELFF. The CDR3 bases are TGTGCCAGCAGTCCCGGATGGGGGACTAGCGGTACCGGGGAGCTGTTTTTT.

The chain couples TRBV7-8 to TRBJ1-5; possibly TRBD1 for D (6 bases). Looked up from germline, CDR1 is SGHVS and CDR2 is FQNEAQ. V lost 5 bases and J 0 bases, leaving 14 bases between the germline ends. This CDR3 has 16 amino acids. CDR3 in amino acids: CASSPDSPYSNQPQHF. The CDR3 DNA is TGTGCCAGCAGCCCGGACAGTCCTTATAGCAATCAGCCCCAGCATTTT.

The chain employs TRBV6-2 or TRBV6-3 and TRBJ2-1; D call uncertain. The germline gives CDR1 MNHEY, CDR2 SVGEGT. The CDR3 is 15 residues long. V dropped 5 bases and J dropped 0 bases, with 11 bases sitting between them. Here the CDR3 reads CASSRDKSSYNEQFF. CDR3 nucleotide sequence: TGTGCCAGCAGTCGCGACAAGAGCTCCTACAATGAGCAGTTCTTC.

The rearrangement uses TRBV7-6 and TRBJ1-1; maybe TRBD1 (6 bases). The CDR3 has 16 residues. Trimming removed 5 bases at V and 1 base at J, with 17 bases between. Germline CDR1 reads SGHVS; CDR2 reads FNYEAQ. As DNA, the CDR3 is TGTGCCAGCAGCGCGGGGGGCCTTGTCGGGAACACTGAAGCTTTCTTT. Translation gives CASSAGGLVGNTEAFF.

The rearrangement links TRBV11-2 to TRBJ1-2, with no clear D. The CDR3 spans 21 residues. The V gene lost 3 bases and the J gene lost 3 bases, with 32 bases spanning the gap. Germline V gives CDR1 SGHAT, CDR2 FQNNGV. CDR3 sequence (DNA): TGTGCCAGCAGCTTTCGGAGGATGTTCGGGATCCCTACCCCAGAGGACTATGGCTACACCTTC. It specifies CASSFRRMFGIPTPEDYGYTF.

The table lists this clonotype with a few counts. The CDR3 sequence: CASSQWEGPEAFF. The DNA of the CDR3 is TGCGCCAGCAGCCAATGGGAGGGTCCTGAAGCTTTCTTT. The chain joins TRBV4-3 to TRBJ1-1; unclear D gene. The V gene lost 2 bases and the J gene lost 6 bases, with 10 bases spanning the gap. CDR3 length equals 13 residues. From germline, CDR1 is LGHNA and CDR2 YSLEER.

The V gene is TRBV20-1, the J gene TRBJ2-7; D gene unclear. The CDR3 extends over 13 amino acids. With 0 bases removed from V and 1 base from J, the gap between germline ends came to 7 bases. Germline V gives CDR1 DFQATT, CDR2 SNEGSKA (reference sequence). In DNA form, the CDR3 reads TGCAGTGCTAGAGATCCCTTGTCCTACGAGCAGTACTTC. Encoded protein: CSARDPLSYEQYF.

This clonotype was seen a handful of times. The chain's CDR3 is CASSFSALPYNEQFF. The CDR3 region has the DNA TGTGCCAGCAGCTTTTCGGCGCTCCCCTACAATGAGCAGTTCTTC. The gene calls are TRBV11-2 and TRBJ2-1; D ambiguous. The germline V gene encodes CDR1 SGHAT and CDR2 FQNNGV. Between the trimmed V and J ends, which lost 3 bases and 2 bases, there was a span of 11 bases. This CDR3 has 15 residues.

In regard to this clonotype: With a much larger clone just one base away, this may be a read error. The J gene is TRBJ2-6, the V gene TRBV11-1; the match to TRBD1 covers 8 bases. Germline values: CDR1 SGHAT, CDR2 FQDESV (reference sequence). CDR3 length: 19 amino acids. The CDR3 DNA is TGTCCCAGCAGCTTATCTCGGGGACAGGTGTCCTCTGGGGCCAACGTCCTGACTTTC. Amino acid sequence: CPSSLSRGQVSSGANVLTF.

This clonotype has a count of ten or more. The gene calls are TRBV25-1 and TRBJ2-2, with D unclear. Germline values: CDR1 MGHDK, CDR2 SYGVNS. V lost 5 bases and J 3 bases, leaving 10 bases between the germline ends. The CDR3 has 14 amino acids. The CDR3 bases are TGTGCCAGCAGTCATCCCGGGCACACCGGGGAGCTGTTTTTT. This encodes CASSHPGHTGELFF.

The chain recombines TRBV7-9 with TRBJ1-5, with D perhaps TRBD1 (5 bases). Trimming removed 4 bases from V and 7 bases from J, with 14 bases in between. This CDR3 comprises 14 residues. Germline assignment: CDR1 SEHNR and CDR2 FQNEAQ (reference sequence). This CDR3 is CASSYEQGGQPQHF. For the CDR3, the DNA is TGTGCCAGCAGCTACGAGCAGGGAGGCCAGCCCCAGCATTTT.

This sequence joins TRBV20-1 and TRBJ2-7; D is unclear. Germline V gives CDR1 DFQATT, CDR2 SNEGSKA (reference sequence). Trimming left V 0 bases short and J 4 bases short, with 19 bases between. This CDR3 contains 16 residues. In DNA, the CDR3 is TGCAGTGCTAGAGATGATTTTAGCTCTGGCCTTTACGAGCAGTACTTC. Its translation is CSARDDFSSGLYEQYF.

This clonotype came up a few times. The chain combines TRBV7-6 with TRBJ1-5; 9 bases are shared with TRBD1. Germline lookup yields CDR1 SGHVS and CDR2 FNYEAQ. There are 16 residues in the CDR3. V was clipped by 1 base and J by 5 bases; unmatched bases: 6. The CDR3 DNA reads TGTGCCAGCAGCTTAGGACCGGGACAGGGTTATCAGCCCCAGCATTTT. This gives the protein CASSLGPGQGYQPQHF. Based on the CDR3 plus reference TRBV7-6 and TRBJ1-5, the full variable domain is GAGVSQSPRYKVTKRGQDVALRCDPISGHVSLYWYRQALGQGPEFLTYFNYEAQQDKSGLPNDRFSAERPEGSISTLTIQRTEQRDSAMYRCASSLGPGQGYQPQHFGDGTRLSIL.

The J gene is TRBJ2-7, the V gene TRBV28; 12 nucleotides agree with TRBD2. V lost 5 bases, J lost 6 bases, and 17 bases stayed unmatched. Germline V CDR1 and CDR2: MDHEN, SYDVKM. The CDR3 spans 18 residues. CDR3: CASSLVGFLAGGPGEQYF. In DNA, the CDR3 is TGTGCCAGCAGTCTGGTAGGGTTCCTAGCGGGAGGGCCGGGCGAGCAGTACTTC.

This clonotype came up a few times. V and J are TRBV7-6 and TRBJ2-3, with TRBD1 matching 7 bases. Germline V gene lookup returns CDR1 SGHVS and CDR2 FNYEAQ. CDR3 length: 16 amino acids. The trim removed 1 base at V and 0 bases at J, leaving 4 bases unmatched. CDR3 in DNA: TGTGCCAGCAGCTTAGGGGGACAGCCAAGCACAGATACGCAGTATTTT. Translation gives CASSLGGQPSTDTQYF. The full variable domain, in which reference TRBV7-6 and TRBJ2-3 provide the parts outside the CDR3, is GAGVSQSPRYKVTKRGQDVALRCDPISGHVSLYWYRQALGQGPEFLTYFNYEAQQDKSGLPNDRFSAERPEGSISTLTIQRTEQRDSAMYRCASSLGGQPSTDTQYFGPGTRLTVL.

The chain combines TRBV29-1 with TRBJ1-1; maybe TRBD1 (6 bases). In germline, CDR1 is SQVTM, CDR2 ANQGSEA. The ends were cut back, 7 bases at V and 3 bases at J, with 18 bases in the middle. The CDR3 runs 14 residues. The chain's CDR3 is CSDPGDGRDTEAFF. The CDR3 nucleotides read TGCAGCGACCCAGGGGATGGTAGGGACACTGAAGCTTTCTTT.

This clonotype was observed a handful of times. V is TRBV11-2 and J is TRBJ2-7; the D gene is possibly TRBD2 (5 bases). CDR3 length equals 15 residues. The germline gives CDR1 SGHAT, CDR2 FQNNGV. V lost 0 bases to trimming and J lost 3 bases, with 12 bases between them. CDR3 residues: CASSLDPSMIYEQYF. The CDR3 coding sequence is TGTGCCAGCAGCTTAGATCCTAGCATGATCTACGAGCAGTACTTC.

V usage is TRBV6-2 or TRBV6-3 and J usage is TRBJ2-2; 8 bases are a match to TRBD1. This CDR3 has 22 residues. Germline V gives CDR1 MNHEY, CDR2 SVGEGT. The V gene end was trimmed by 5 bases and the J gene end by 2 bases; junction bases not matched to a gene: 25. The CDR3 DNA sequence: TGTGCCAGCAGTCCTTTCCCGGGGACAGGACTTCTGTGGGGGAGAAACACCGGGGAGCTGTTTTTT. Residues: CASSPFPGTGLLWGRNTGELFF.

This clonotype came up many times. The rearrangement links TRBV7-2 to TRBJ1-2; 9 nucleotides align to TRBD1. This CDR3 spans 15 amino acids. Germline trimming cut 3 bases from V and 2 bases from J; bases unmatched to any gene: 4. Germline CDR1 reads SGHTA; CDR2 reads FQGNSA. The CDR3 protein is CASSFLGTGNYGYTF. DNA of the CDR3: TGTGCCAGCAGCTTCCTTGGGACAGGGAACTATGGCTACACCTTC.

The chain combines TRBV12-3 or TRBV12-4 with TRBJ2-7; TRBD2 is a possible D gene (5 bases). This CDR3 has 13 residues. The V gene lost 7 bases and the J gene lost 5 bases, with 15 bases spanning the gap. The CDR3 DNA reads as TGTGCCAGCACCCCTGGACTTCTAAACGAGCAGTACTTC. This gives the protein CASTPGLLNEQYF.

Only a few counts were recorded for this clonotype. The chain uses TRBV6-1 and TRBJ2-2; 10 nucleotides line up with TRBD2. This CDR3 has 16 amino acids. Germline values: CDR1 MNHNS, CDR2 SASEGT. The junction had 7 bases not matched to a gene; V was cut back by 5 bases and J by 4 bases. The DNA for the CDR3 is TGTGCCAGCAGTCCGCTAGCGGGAGTTGGCACCGGGGAGCTGTTTTTT. Its protein is CASSPLAGVGTGELFF.

Many counts were recorded for this clonotype. The V and J genes are TRBV21-1 and TRBJ2-1; TRBD1 reflects the table's D call only, with no check against the DNA. TRBV21-1 is reported as a pseudogene. The CDR3 consists of 14 residues. In DNA form, the CDR3 reads TGTGCCAGCAGCAAAGCATTTAAGGGACGATGGTGGTTCTTC. Its translation is CASSKAFKGRWWFF.

This clonotype was detected ten times or more. The rearrangement links TRBV24-1 to TRBJ2-1; tentatively, D is TRBD2 (5 bases). The CDR3 is made up of 13 amino acids. The V gene lost 4 bases and the J gene lost 6 bases, with 9 bases spanning the gap. Per germline, CDR1 KGHDR and CDR2 SFDVKD. The chain's CDR3 is CATSDWTVNEQFF. Here the CDR3 DNA reads TGTGCCACCAGTGACTGGACTGTCAATGAGCAGTTCTTC.